The rows below give T cell receptor beta chains drawn from one sample of a study of OX40 agonist ivuxolimab in advanced cancers. Only in-frame clones appear in the TCRdb table, and some are missing; sequencing was by immunoSEQ multiplex PCR. This sample has about 68,000 clones, with 70% to 90% found just once. The sample was CD4+ or CD8+ T cells sorted from blood, taken in a trial of the OX40 agonist ivuxolimab. These receptors were taken from an adult with an advanced solid tumor such as melanoma, head and neck, liver or kidney cancer. Each CDR3 is given with its conserved first and last residue.

J: TRBJ2-7
V: TRBV4-3
CDR3: CAPSREEADEQYF

J: TRBJ2-3
V: TRBV2
CDR3: CASSASRTDTQYF

J: TRBJ2-7
V: TRBV18
CDR3: CASSRDQGEQYF

J: TRBJ1-1
V: TRBV7-9
CDR3: CATAVARTEAFF

J: TRBJ1-3
V: TRBV1
CDR3: CTSSQESTFSGNTIYF

J: TRBJ2-1
V: TRBV11-2
CDR3: CASSFLGNEQFF

J: TRBJ2-2
V: TRBV7-2
CDR3: CASSFGREVGELFF

J: TRBJ2-5
V: TRBV5-6
CDR3: CASSSRGAETQYF

J: TRBJ2-5
V: TRBV4-3
CDR3: CASSRDSGTQYF

J: TRBJ2-5
V: TRBV11-3
CDR3: CASSTTGGETQYF

J: TRBJ2-3
V: TRBV18
CDR3: CASSQNQLTALQSDTQYF

J: TRBJ2-3
V: TRBV27
CDR3: CASSKGLAGVITDTQYF

J: TRBJ1-1
V: TRBV19
CDR3: CASKRGKNTEAFF

J: TRBJ2-3
V: TRBV7-2
CDR3: CASSLVYRGPGDTQYF

J: TRBJ2-6
V: TRBV19
CDR3: CATHATSSGANVLTF

J: TRBJ2-1
V: TRBV7-8
CDR3: CASSFRGGYNEQFF

J: TRBJ2-5
V: TRBV27
CDR3: CASSLSRLAGGLYF

J: TRBJ2-7
V: TRBV7-2
CDR3: CASSFGAGLEQYF

J: TRBJ2-7
V: TRBV7-2
CDR3: CASSPRGASGGYEQYF

J: TRBJ2-1
V: TRBV29-1
CDR3: CSVEGGQGALNEQFF

J: TRBJ2-1
V: TRBV29-1
CDR3: CSWASADEQFF

J: TRBJ2-1
V: TRBV19
CDR3: CASSISGTAEYNEQFF